Included here is one T cell receptor beta chain sequence, with context. What antigen it recognizes has not been identified. The input lacks base qualities; no much larger clone sits a single base away. The data originate from a study of graft-versus-host responses after intestinal transplantation (dated by TCRdb to the early 2020s). Regarding the study in general: Multivisceral, liver-intestinal, or isolated intestinal transplants were received by the recipients. To identify alloreactive clones, pre-transplant mixed lymphocyte reaction products were sequenced and then compared with unstimulated pre-transplant donor and recipient T cells. Of the approximately 25 intestinal transplant recipients enrolled in the cohort, one of whom was a retransplant, 3 patients without pretransplant specimens were excluded. Graft-versus-host and host-versus-graft alloreactive T cell clones were tracked in the graft, circulation and bone marrow after intestinal transplantation using bulk TCR-beta CDR3 sequencing. A peak of at least 4% donor T cells among recipient peripheral blood mononuclear cells was the definition used for donor T cell macrochimerism. Samples from a few later patients were sequenced in-house on an Illumina MiSeq with MiXCR processing rather than by the commercial service. Anti-thymocyte globulin induction was given to all recipients, followed by maintenance tacrolimus and steroids for 3 to 4 years. Results and caveats for the whole study, not just this receptor: The conclusions were limited by the relatively low number and heterogeneity of the intestinal transplant patients. Early after transplant, peak levels of circulating GvH clones were associated with declines in HvG clones. In patients with donor T cell macrochimerism, the allografts had high GvH to HvG T cell clonal ratios. GvH clones turned up in recipient bone marrow, with some appearing earlier in ileal mucosa or blood, a pattern consistent with an intestinal mucosal origin.

V and J are trimmed by 6 bases and 7 bases, and the gene matches miss 4 bases of the junction. The CDR3 starts with the cysteine, ends with the phenylalanine, and has 13 residues. Kept here is only the CDR3 DNA, which spans 39 bases and is read in frame from base 1. In the germline V gene, CDR1 corresponds to ENHRY and CDR2 to SYGVKD. The method was the immunoSEQ multiplex PCR assay. For most patients, genomic DNA was isolated with the Qiagen DNeasy Blood and Tissue Kit and shipped frozen to Adaptive Biotechnologies for TCR sequencing. For most patients, high-throughput TCR-beta CDR3 sequencing of genomic DNA was performed by Adaptive Biotechnologies. In the original analysis: TCR sequencing data were retrieved from Adaptive's ImmunoSEQ software for 18 patients, whereas a few other patients were processed with MiXCR and VDJtools. CD4 versus CD8 sorting errors were corrected by removing sequences found in both subsets at a frequency ratio below 5:1. Because the origin of CDR3 nucleotide sequences shared between donor and recipient could not be assigned, those sequences were removed. To be classed as alloreactive, a clone needed at least 2-fold expansion over unstimulated cells and a minimum CFSE-low frequency of 0.002% (template counts) or 0.001% (read counts). Clones detected in sequenced pre-transplant spleen, lymph node, or MLR CFSE-low populations of the donor or recipient were defined as mappable. The cumulative frequency of alloreactive clones was calculated as a percentage of all sequences, weighted by copy number. TCRdb's version of the immuneACCESS table is confined to in-frame rearrangements and falls short of the full clone set. An unresolved V gene accounts for under half of the shortfall where checked; the remainder is of unknown origin. V and J calls and clone size are those listed in that table; D and trimming were worked out from the DNA. For this sample there are about 50,000 clones; around 90% appear just once. More than 2% of the sample is held by the ten biggest clonotypes.

Read against the paper, the sample's time point label means: cells obtained before transplantation from donor or recipient. CD3+CD4+ and CD3+CD8+ populations were FACS-sorted from unstimulated pre-transplant donor and recipient cells taken from spleen or lymph nodes. This receptor chain uses TRBV10-3 and TRBJ2-7; 12 bases in the middle match TRBD1. The source of this sequence is a human donor who was the organ donor for an intestinal transplant. Here the sequenced sample was unstimulated CD4+ T cells sorted from spleen or lymph node cells, taken before transplant. The nucleotide sequence is TGTGCCATCAGGGGGACAGGGGGCGCAGAGCAGTACTTC. Translation gives CAIRGTGGAEQYF.